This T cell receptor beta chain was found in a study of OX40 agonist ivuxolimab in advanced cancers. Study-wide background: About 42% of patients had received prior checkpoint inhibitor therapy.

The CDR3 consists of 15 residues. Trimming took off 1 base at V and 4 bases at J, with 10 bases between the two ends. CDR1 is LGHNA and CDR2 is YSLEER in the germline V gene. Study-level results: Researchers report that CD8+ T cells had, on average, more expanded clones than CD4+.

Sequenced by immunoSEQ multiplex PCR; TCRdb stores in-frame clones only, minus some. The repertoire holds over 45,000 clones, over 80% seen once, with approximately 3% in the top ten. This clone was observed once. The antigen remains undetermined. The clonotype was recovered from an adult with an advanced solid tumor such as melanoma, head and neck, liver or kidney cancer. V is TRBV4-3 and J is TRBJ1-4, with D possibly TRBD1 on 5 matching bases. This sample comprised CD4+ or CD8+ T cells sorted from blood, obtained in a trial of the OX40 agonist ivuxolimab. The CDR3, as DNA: TGCGCCAGCAGCCAAGGATTCGGGGGTAATGAAAAACTGTTTTTT. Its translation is CASSQGFGGNEKLFF.